One and the same sample provided the 24 T cell receptor beta chains below, sequenced in a study of technical replicates of blood from a few donors. Sequencing was performed with immunoSEQ multiplex PCR; in TCRdb, only in-frame clones are kept and a portion is missing. The data hold tens of thousands of clones, with roughly 98% observed a single time. Sequences were obtained from T cells isolated from PBMCs. The source of these receptors is a human donor in good health.

The chain joins TRBV5-6 to TRBJ1-2, with unresolved D. Germline assignment: CDR1 SGHDT and CDR2 YYEEEE. The CDR3 runs to 14 residues. Trimming took off 0 bases at V and 2 bases at J, with 8 bases between the two ends. The CDR3: CASSLGAGNYGYTF. The CDR3 region has the DNA TGTGCCAGCAGCTTGGGCGCAGGCAACTATGGCTACACCTTC.

The chain has TRBV25-1 and TRBJ1-2, with D maybe TRBD1 (6 bases). Germline CDR1 and CDR2: MGHDK and SYGVNS. Trimming left V 4 bases short and J 7 bases short, with 10 bases between. The CDR3 contains 12 residues. CDR3 sequence: CASSANRVGYTF. The CDR3 DNA reads TGTGCCAGCAGTGCAAACAGGGTTGGCTACACCTTC.

The gene calls are TRBV7-9 and TRBJ1-6, with TRBD1 identical over 9 bases. J lost 10 bases, V lost 1 base, and 2 bases had no gene match. The germline V gene encodes CDR1 SEHNR and CDR2 FQNEAQ (reference sequence). The length of the CDR3 is 14 residues. The CDR3 bases are TGTGCCAGCAGCTTAGGGACAGGGGAATCACCCCTCCACTTT. Protein sequence: CASSLGTGESPLHF.

This clone has just one count. This chain joins TRBV7-9 and TRBJ1-1; D uncertain. From germline, CDR1 is SEHNR and CDR2 FQNEAQ (reference sequence). V gave up 1 base and J gave up 1 base, with 7 bases separating them. This CDR3 contains 14 residues. The CDR3 DNA reads TGTGCCAGCAGCTTAGGGCCTGGGAACACTGAAGCTTTCTTT. This translates into CASSLGPGNTEAFF. The full variable domain, rest sourced from reference TRBV7-9 and TRBJ1-1, is DTGVSQNPRHKITKRGQNVTFRCDPISEHNRLYWYRQTLGQGPEFLTYFQNEAQLEKSRLLSDRFSAERPKGSFSTLEIQRTEQGDSAMYLCASSLGPGNTEAFFGQGTRLTVV.

The V and J genes are TRBV29-1 and TRBJ2-7; possibly TRBD2 for D (5 bases). Germline CDR1 reads SQVTM; CDR2 reads ANQGSEA. The CDR3 runs 8 residues. The CDR3 region has the DNA TGCGACTACTACGAGCAGTACTTC. It specifies CDYYEQYF.

This chain uses TRBV7-9 with TRBJ2-1, with D maybe TRBD2 (6 bases). The germline CDR1 and CDR2 sequences are SEHNR and FQNEAQ (reference sequence). The V and J ends lost 5 bases and 0 bases respectively, with 11 bases between them. This CDR3 spans 15 amino acids. The CDR3 loop reads CASSRRARSYNEQFF. Written as DNA, the CDR3 is TGTGCCAGCAGCCGGAGGGCCCGCTCCTACAATGAGCAGTTCTTC.

The chain combines TRBV9 with TRBJ1-1, with no clear D. Per germline, CDR1 SGDLS and CDR2 YYNGEE. V was shortened by 0 bases and J by 7 bases, with 10 bases between the two germline ends. The CDR3 covers 13 residues. CDR3 loop: CASSVGRGSEAFF. DNA for the CDR3: TGTGCCAGCAGCGTAGGACGAGGTAGTGAAGCTTTCTTT.

The chain joins TRBV7-2 to TRBJ2-7; the match to TRBD2 covers 8 bases. CDR3 length equals 16 residues. V was pared by 2 bases and J by 4 bases, with 10 bases of the junction left unmatched. In germline, CDR1 is SGHTA, CDR2 FQGNSA. In DNA, the CDR3 is TGTGCCAGCAGCTTATCCACAGGGACTAGAACTTACGAGCAGTACTTC. This encodes CASSLSTGTRTYEQYF.

V gene TRBV6-1 combines with J gene TRBJ1-5, with D perhaps matching TRBD1 (5 bases). The CDR3 extends over 14 amino acids. V lost 6 bases and J 9 bases, leaving 18 bases between the germline ends. Germline-derived CDR1 and CDR2 are MNHNS and SASEGT. As DNA, the CDR3 is TGTGCCAGCAGCCCCTTTAACCAGGGTCGGCCCCAGCATTTT. Protein: CASSPFNQGRPQHF.

The chain carries TRBV27 and TRBJ1-1; weak D call: TRBD1 (6 bases). Trimming stripped 5 bases from V and 3 bases from J, with 16 bases between. The germline V gene has CDR1 MNHEY and CDR2 SMNVEV (reference sequence). The length of the CDR3 is 15 residues. CDR3 amino acids: CASSPRDKWDTEAFF. DNA of the CDR3: TGTGCCAGCAGTCCCAGGGACAAATGGGACACTGAAGCTTTCTTT.

The chain recombines TRBV1 with TRBJ2-4; TRBD2 is taken as the D call from the table, unchecked against the DNA. TRBV1 is marked as a pseudogene. CDR3 length: 18 residues. In nucleotides, the CDR3 is TGCACCAGCAGCCAAGATAGACCGGGGGTGGGCGGCAAAAACATTCAGTACTTC. It is translated as CTSSQDRPGVGGKNIQYF.

This clone was counted a single time. The chain joins TRBV5-4 to TRBJ2-2; the D gene is possibly TRBD2 (6 bases). Germline values: CDR1 SGHNT, CDR2 YYREEE (reference sequence). The CDR3 covers 13 residues. Trimming shortened V by 8 bases and J by 6 bases, and 14 bases separated the two germline ends. This CDR3 reads CASRRELAGELFF. In DNA form, the CDR3 reads TGTGCCAGTCGGAGGGAGCTGGCCGGGGAGCTGTTTTTT.

The chain employs TRBV21-1 and TRBJ2-7; no check of the table's D call, TRBD2, against the DNA was made. TRBV21-1 is tagged as a pseudogene. This CDR3 has 15 residues. CDR3 sequence reads: CASSIGLDFDYEQYF. The CDR3, as DNA: TGTGCCAGCAGCATTGGACTTGACTTTGACTACGAGCAGTACTTC.

V and J are TRBV6-1 and TRBJ1-2; D call uncertain. Germline V gene data show CDR1 as MNHNS and CDR2 as SASEGT. The CDR3 extends over 18 amino acids. V was pared by 3 bases and J by 2 bases, with 22 bases between. CDR3 DNA: TGTGCCAGCAGTGACCTTTTACCGAGAAGGAGAACGAACTATGGCTACACCTTC. Its translation is CASSDLLPRRRTNYGYTF.

This chain joins TRBV5-1 and TRBJ1-2; TRBD1 might be the D (5 bases). The CDR3 extends over 13 amino acids. Germline assignment: CDR1 SGHRS and CDR2 YFSETQ. V was trimmed by 7 bases and J by 3 bases, leaving 13 bases between them. This CDR3 reads CASGGGTDYGYTF. The CDR3 DNA follows: TGCGCCAGCGGGGGAGGAACAGACTATGGCTACACCTTC.

This clone was found once. The V call is TRBV5-8, the J call TRBJ2-1; 14 bases match TRBD2. The CDR3 sequence is 14 residues long. Trimming removed 3 bases from V and 15 bases from J; junction bases left unmatched: 8. Germline CDR1 SGHTS, CDR2 YDEGEE. The CDR3 is CASSSGLAGGRLFF. The CDR3 DNA is TGTGCCAGCAGCTCCGGACTAGCGGGGGGCCGTCTGTTCTTC.

V and J are TRBV13 and TRBJ1-2, with 9 nucleotides matching TRBD1. CDR1 PRHDT and CDR2 FYEKMQ come from the germline V gene (reference sequence). V lost 8 bases, J lost 5 bases, and 6 bases stayed unmatched. The CDR3 consists of 13 residues. The CDR3 nucleotides are TGTGCCAGCGGTCCGACAGGGGGGTATGGCTACACCTTC. This gives the protein CASGPTGGYGYTF.

The CDR3 region is CASSQDRANTGELFF. CDR3 coding DNA: TGTGCCAGCAGCCAGGACAGGGCGAACACCGGGGAGCTGTTTTTT. The gene calls are TRBV25-1 and TRBJ2-2, with TRBD1 matching 8 bases. CDR1 is MGHDK and CDR2 is SYGVNS in the germline V gene. There are 15 residues in the CDR3. V shed 6 bases and J 0 bases; nucleotides not matched to a gene: 3.

This chain uses TRBV5-5 with TRBJ2-7; 8 bases fit TRBD2. J gave up 4 bases and V 4 bases, and 13 bases lay outside the gene matches. The length of the CDR3 is 16 residues. CDR1 and CDR2 (germline): SGHKS, YYEKEE (reference sequence). The CDR3 here is CASSPGLESQLYEQYF. The DNA for the CDR3 is TGTGCCAGCAGCCCGGGACTAGAAAGTCAGCTGTACGAGCAGTACTTC.

This chain uses TRBV7-9 with TRBJ2-1, with 7 bases matching TRBD1. CDR3 size: 16 residues. Germline CDR1 reads SEHNR; CDR2 reads FQNEAQ (reference sequence). V lost 0 bases and J lost 8; bases outside the gene matches: 10. CDR3 in amino acids: CASSLAGGRLYDEQFF. The CDR3 bases are TGTGCCAGCAGCTTAGCAGGGGGCCGTCTATATGATGAGCAGTTCTTC.

This rearrangement joins TRBV30 to TRBJ1-5, with D hard to call. Trimming shortened V by 0 bases and J by 3 bases, and 12 bases separated the two germline ends. The germline V gene encodes CDR1 GTSNPN and CDR2 SVGIG (reference sequence). CDR3 size: 15 residues. The CDR3 here is CAWSVRSGVNQPQHF. CDR3 in DNA: TGTGCCTGGAGTGTACGTAGCGGAGTCAATCAGCCCCAGCATTTT.

The rearrangement uses TRBV5-1 and TRBJ2-1; tentative D call: TRBD1 (6 bases). The germline V and J ends were trimmed by 2 bases and 3 bases, with 9 bases remaining between them. The CDR3 runs 14 residues. Germline lookup yields CDR1 SGHRS and CDR2 YFSETQ. The CDR3 DNA is TGCGCCAGCAGCTTCGGGGACAACTACAATGAGCAGTTCTTC. It specifies CASSFGDNYNEQFF.

This chain connects TRBV18 to TRBJ1-4; 10 nucleotides agree with TRBD1. The germline V gene encodes CDR1 KGHSH and CDR2 LQKENI. The V gene end was trimmed by 5 bases and the J gene end by 4 bases; junction bases not matched to a gene: 4. This CDR3 is built from 15 residues. The CDR3 protein is CASSTGTGVNEKLFF. The CDR3, as DNA: TGTGCCAGCTCAACCGGGACAGGGGTTAATGAAAAACTGTTTTTT.

J is TRBJ1-1 and V is TRBV6-1; a possible D gene is TRBD1 (6 bases). In germline, CDR1 is MNHNS, CDR2 SASEGT. This CDR3 region has 13 residues. V was shortened by 4 bases and J by 1 base, with 7 bases between the two germline ends. CDR3 loop: CASSATGNTEAFF. CDR3 bases: TGTGCCAGCAGTGCGACAGGGAACACTGAAGCTTTCTTT.